Presented here are 21 T cell receptor beta chains from one specimen sequenced in a study of cytomegalovirus exposure and HLA in healthy donors. The PCR was carried out with 60 Vbeta primers and 13 Jbeta primers. The method was immunoSEQ multiplex PCR; TCRdb's version includes in-frame clones alone and lacks a portion of them. The repertoire has around 170,000 clones, roughly 80% of them found once; the top ten carry around 0.75%. Sequencing was performed on PBMCs. These receptors were collected from a woman younger than 35 in good health and CMV-seronegative.

This clone came up once. The rearrangement uses TRBV18 and TRBJ1-2, with TRBD1 matching 8 bases. The CDR3 has 15 amino acids. Germline CDR1 is KGHSH and CDR2 is LQKENI. V shed 3 bases, J shed 5 bases, and the junction held 8 bases outside the gene matches. The chain's CDR3 is CASSPGTGTLYGYTF. CDR3 sequence (DNA): TGTGCCAGCTCACCTGGGACAGGTACTCTTTATGGCTACACCTTC.

The chain combines TRBV9 with TRBJ2-4, with 11 bases lining up with TRBD1. V was clipped by 0 bases and J by 4 bases; unmatched bases: 3. The length of the CDR3 is 16 residues. The germline gives CDR1 SGDLS, CDR2 YYNGEE. The CDR3 sequence: CASSVEGQGVKNIQYF. Written as DNA, the CDR3 is TGTGCCAGCAGCGTAGAGGGACAGGGGGTAAAAAACATTCAGTACTTC.

Here the CDR3 reads CASSLEPGLFPYEQYF. The CDR3 nucleotides are TGCGCCAGCAGCCTTGAACCGGGACTCTTCCCTTACGAGCAGTACTTC. The chain carries TRBV4-1 and TRBJ2-7; D is possibly TRBD2 (6 bases). The germline V and J ends were trimmed by 4 bases and 4 bases, with 20 bases remaining between them. Germline V CDR1 and CDR2: MGHRA, YSYEKL. The CDR3 contains 16 residues.

This chain links TRBV28 with TRBJ1-1, with D unresolved. The CDR3 loop spans 14 amino acids. Germline loops: CDR1 MDHEN, CDR2 SYDVKM. The V gene lost 2 bases and the J gene lost 0 bases, with 7 bases spanning the gap. The CDR3 loop is CASSLGSMNTEAFF. CDR3 coding DNA: TGTGCCAGCAGTTTAGGCTCGATGAACACTGAAGCTTTCTTT.

This clone was observed a single time. The V call is TRBV28, the J call TRBJ2-3; 7 bases are a match to TRBD2. This CDR3 is 15 amino acids long. Trimming cost V 6 bases and J 6 bases; bases outside gene matches: 12. Per the germline V gene, CDR1 is MDHEN and CDR2 is SYDVKM. The CDR3, as DNA: TGTGCCAGCAGCCTGGGGGGGAGGGCATTGGATACGCAGTATTTT. This sequence encodes CASSLGGRALDTQYF. Full variable domain (missing parts from reference TRBV28 and TRBJ2-3): DVKVTQSSRYLVKRTGEKVFLECVQDMDHENMFWYRQDPGLGLRLIYFSYDVKMKEKGDIPEGYSVSREKKERFSLILESASTNQTSMYLCASSLGGRALDTQYFGPGTRLTVL.

The chain links TRBV27 to TRBJ1-2; weak D call: TRBD1 (6 bases). Trimming took 4 bases from V and 8 from J, leaving 14 bases between them. The CDR3 is made up of 13 amino acids. CDR1 and CDR2 (germline): MNHEY, SMNVEV (reference sequence). CDR3 DNA: TGTGCCAGCAGTTATGTACAGGGTACAGGCTACACCTTC. It encodes CASSYVQGTGYTF.

The gene calls are TRBV5-1 and TRBJ2-1; tentative D call: TRBD2 (6 bases). The CDR3 covers 13 residues. V was cut by 2 bases and J by 5 bases, with 8 bases left in between. Germline values: CDR1 SGHRS, CDR2 YFSETQ. This chain's CDR3 is CASSFVADNEQFF. The CDR3 coding sequence is TGCGCCAGCAGCTTTGTAGCGGACAATGAGCAGTTCTTC.

Only a few counts were recorded for this clone. V is TRBV5-1 and J is TRBJ2-7; D is possibly TRBD2 (7 bases). Trimming removed 4 bases at V and 5 bases at J, with 13 bases between. The CDR3 is 13 residues long. Germline V lookup: CDR1 SGHRS, CDR2 YFSETQ. The CDR3 DNA sequence: TGCGCCAGCAGCCGTGCGGGGGCAGACGAGCAGTACTTC. Residues: CASSRAGADEQYF. The full variable domain, with the rest looked up from reference TRBV5-1 and TRBJ2-7, is KAGVTQTPRYLIKTRGQQVTLSCSPISGHRSVSWYQQTPGQGLQFLFEYFSETQRNKGNFPGRFSGRQFSNSRSEMNVSTLELGDSALYLCASSRAGADEQYFGPGTRLTVT.

This chain links TRBV28 with TRBJ1-2, with D unresolved. Per the germline V gene, CDR1 is MDHEN and CDR2 is SYDVKM. V gave up 4 bases and J gave up 4 bases, with 7 bases separating them. The CDR3 is 12 amino acids. The CDR3: CASSSVVYGYTF. In DNA, the CDR3 is TGTGCCAGCAGTTCGGTGGTCTATGGCTACACCTTC.

This chain links TRBV9 with TRBJ1-5; no firm D call. V was trimmed by 0 bases and J by 5 bases, leaving 6 bases between them. Germline V CDR1 and CDR2: SGDLS, YYNGEE. This CDR3 spans 13 amino acids. As DNA, the CDR3 is TGTGCCAGCAGCGTAGCACGGGATCAGCCCCAGCATTTT. Amino acids: CASSVARDQPQHF.

The V gene is TRBV28, the J gene TRBJ2-1; possibly TRBD2 for D (5 bases). Trimming shortened V by 6 bases and J by 7 bases, and 25 bases separated the two germline ends. From germline, CDR1 is MDHEN and CDR2 SYDVKM. The CDR3 contains 17 residues. DNA for the CDR3: TGTGCCAGCAGCTGGGCTTCAGCGGCCTTAAGGCTAAATGAGCAGTTCTTC. It encodes CASSWASAALRLNEQFF.

In its sample, this clone was seen a few times. The gene calls are TRBV29-1 and TRBJ1-4; maybe TRBD1 (5 bases). V was shortened by 3 bases and J by 6 bases, with 8 bases between the two germline ends. Germline V gives CDR1 SQVTM, CDR2 ANQGSEA. The CDR3 covers 12 residues. As DNA, the CDR3 is TGCAGCGTTGAGGGCAGGGATGAAAAACTGTTTTTT. Protein sequence: CSVEGRDEKLFF.

V gene TRBV10-3 combines with J gene TRBJ2-1, with D tentatively TRBD1 (6 bases). Germline V CDR1 and CDR2: ENHRY, SYGVKD. CDR3 length: 13 amino acids. V was cut by 7 bases and J by 8 bases, with 15 bases left in between. The CDR3 reads CAITRRGEDEQFF. The CDR3 bases are TGTGCCATCACCCGCAGGGGAGAGGATGAGCAGTTCTTC.

CDR3 sequence (DNA): TGTGCCAGCAGAACCGGGACAGGGGCGGATGGCTACACCTTC. Translating gives CASRTGTGADGYTF. The V and J genes are TRBV6-1 and TRBJ1-2; 10 nucleotides agree with TRBD1. J was trimmed by 6 bases and V by 6 bases; bases with no gene match: 7. Germline V gene lookup returns CDR1 MNHNS and CDR2 SASEGT. The CDR3 covers 14 residues.

V usage is TRBV6-5 and J usage is TRBJ2-1, with 12 bases identical to TRBD2. J gave up 6 bases and V 3 bases, and 3 bases lay outside the gene matches. CDR3 length: 15 amino acids. Per the germline V gene, CDR1 is MNHEY and CDR2 is SVGAGI. The CDR3, as DNA: TGTGCCAGCAGTTATGGACTAGCGGGGCTCAATGAGCAGTTCTTC. This encodes CASSYGLAGLNEQFF.

Points on this clone: An end of the junction does not agree with germline; a read error may underlie this. For the CDR3, the DNA is TGTTCCAGCAGCTCTCCGGGACAGGGGTACGAAAAACTGTTTTTT. Protein sequence: CSSSSPGQGYEKLFF. The rearrangement joins TRBV7-9 to TRBJ1-4, with TRBD1 identical over 10 bases. Germline lookup yields CDR1 SEHNR and CDR2 FQNEAQ (reference sequence). The CDR3 covers 15 residues. Full variable domain (rest looked up from reference TRBV7-9 and TRBJ1-4): DTGVSQNPRHKITKRGQNVTFRCDPISEHNRLYWYRQTLGQGPEFLTYFQNEAQLEKSRLLSDRFSAERPKGSFSTLEIQRTEQGDSAMYLCSSSSPGQGYEKLFFGSGTQLSVL.

The gene calls are TRBV6-4 and TRBJ2-3; 8 positions match TRBD2. Germline CDR1 MRHNA, CDR2 SNTAGT. V was pared by 2 bases and J by 4 bases, with 5 bases of the junction left unmatched. This CDR3 comprises 15 residues. CDR3 nucleotides: TGTGCCAGCAGTGACATAGCGGGACCGGCAGATACGCAGTATTTT. This sequence encodes CASSDIAGPADTQYF.

This chain joins TRBV4-2 and TRBJ2-5; 7 nucleotides agree with TRBD1. The V segment lost 2 bases and the J segment 5 bases; nucleotides outside the gene matches: 11. The CDR3 spans 16 residues. Germline lookup yields CDR1 LGHNA and CDR2 YNFKEQ. The CDR3 loop is CASSQSFLGGMETQYF. CDR3 bases: TGTGCCAGCAGCCAATCGTTTCTAGGGGGCATGGAGACCCAGTACTTC.

The chain couples TRBV2 to TRBJ1-5, with 9 bases matching TRBD1. In germline, CDR1 is SNHLY, CDR2 FYNNEI. CDR3 length: 12 residues. Losses at the gene ends were 8 bases for V and 5 bases for J; bases not matched to a gene: 1. The CDR3, as DNA: TGTGCCAGCCGGACAGGGGATCAGCCCCAGCATTTT. This codes for CASRTGDQPQHF. The entire variable domain, with the rest obtained from reference TRBV2 and TRBJ1-5, is as follows: EPEVTQTPSHQVTQMGQEVILRCVPISNHLYFYWYRQILGQKVEFLVSFYNNEISEKSEIFDDQFSVERPDGSNFTLKIRSTKLEDSAMYFCASRTGDQPQHFGDGTRLSIL.

The chain combines TRBV4-2 with TRBJ2-1; possible D gene TRBD2, 5 bases. The CDR3 consists of 15 residues. Germline values: CDR1 LGHNA, CDR2 YNFKEQ. Trimming stripped 0 bases from V and 9 bases from J, with 15 bases between. CDR3 nucleotide sequence: TGTGCCAGCAGCCAAGATAGCAGCGTAGGAGGTGAGCAGTTCTTC. Encoded protein: CASSQDSSVGGEQFF.

The chain recombines TRBV4-2 with TRBJ2-3; D is unresolved. Between the trimmed V and J ends, which lost 0 bases and 4 bases, there was a span of 14 bases. Per germline, CDR1 LGHNA and CDR2 YNFKEQ. The CDR3 is made up of 16 amino acids. CDR3 sequence (DNA): TGTGCCAGCAGCCAAGATTCTTACGGGTCCCCAGATACGCAGTATTTT. Protein: CASSQDSYGSPDTQYF.